This T cell receptor (beta chain) emerged from a study of blood T cells in healthy people across ages. Study-wide results and limits: Diversity of TCR beta correlated strongly with naive T cell percentage.

For the second PCR, which ran for about 6 to 11 cycles, a sample-barcoded 5' primer and a J-beta primer mix were used. TCRdb processed the 5' RACE reads anew with MiXCR; each CDR3 protein has one entry. The sample has around 1.7 million distinct CDR3 sequences, 28% seen once. This CDR3 has 14 amino acids. Trimming cost V 8 bases and J 5 bases; bases outside gene matches: 12. CDR1 SNHLY and CDR2 FYNNEI come from the germline V gene. The table lists this clonotype with a few counts. What it recognizes is unknown. The sequence was collected from a woman in her thirties in good health. The sample consisted of blood. The chain uses TRBV2 and TRBJ2-7; 7 nucleotides line up with TRBD1. CDR3 in amino acids: CASLSGTVVDEQYF. CDR3 coding DNA: TGTGCCAGCCTCTCCGGGACAGTCGTAGACGAGCAGTACTTC.